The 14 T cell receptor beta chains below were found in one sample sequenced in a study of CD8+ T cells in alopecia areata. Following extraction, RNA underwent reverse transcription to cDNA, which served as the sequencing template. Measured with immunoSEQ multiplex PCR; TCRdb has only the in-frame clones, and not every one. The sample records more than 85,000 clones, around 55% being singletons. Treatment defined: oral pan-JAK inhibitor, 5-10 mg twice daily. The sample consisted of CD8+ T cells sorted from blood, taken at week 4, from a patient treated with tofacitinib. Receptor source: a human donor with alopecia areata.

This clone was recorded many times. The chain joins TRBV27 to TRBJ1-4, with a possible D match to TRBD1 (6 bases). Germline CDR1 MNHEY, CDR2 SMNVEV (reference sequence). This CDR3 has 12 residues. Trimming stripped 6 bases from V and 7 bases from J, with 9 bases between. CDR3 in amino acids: CASRTGPEKLFF. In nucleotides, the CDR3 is TGTGCCAGCAGGACAGGCCCTGAAAAACTGTTTTTT.

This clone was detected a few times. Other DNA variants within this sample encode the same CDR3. The CDR3 spells CASSLGGYEQYF. Here the CDR3 DNA reads TGCGCCAGCAGCTTGGGGGGCTACGAGCAGTACTTC. The chain carries TRBV5-1 and TRBJ2-7, with D unresolved. The CDR3 is made up of 12 amino acids. Germline CDR1 is SGHRS and CDR2 is YFSETQ. V shed 0 bases and J shed 3 bases, with 4 bases lying between them.

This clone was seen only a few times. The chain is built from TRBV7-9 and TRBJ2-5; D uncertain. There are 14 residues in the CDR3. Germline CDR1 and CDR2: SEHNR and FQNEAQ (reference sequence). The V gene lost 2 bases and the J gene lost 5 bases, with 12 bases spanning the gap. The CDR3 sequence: CASSLPGLGETQYF. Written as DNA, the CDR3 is TGTGCCAGCAGCTTACCAGGATTGGGGGAGACCCAGTACTTC.

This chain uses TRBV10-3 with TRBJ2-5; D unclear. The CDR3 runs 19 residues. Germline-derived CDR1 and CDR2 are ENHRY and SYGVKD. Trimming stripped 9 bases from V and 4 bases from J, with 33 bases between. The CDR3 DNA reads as TGTGCCATTAACTTCTCGTTTTCGTCAGGTCTGGATCTTGGAGAGACCCAGTACTTC. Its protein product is CAINFSFSSGLDLGETQYF.

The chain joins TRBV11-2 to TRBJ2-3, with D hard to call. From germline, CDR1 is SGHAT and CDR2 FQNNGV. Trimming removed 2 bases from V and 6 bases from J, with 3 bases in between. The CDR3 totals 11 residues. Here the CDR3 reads CASSLTDTQYF. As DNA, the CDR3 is TGTGCCAGCAGCTTAACGGATACGCAGTATTTT.

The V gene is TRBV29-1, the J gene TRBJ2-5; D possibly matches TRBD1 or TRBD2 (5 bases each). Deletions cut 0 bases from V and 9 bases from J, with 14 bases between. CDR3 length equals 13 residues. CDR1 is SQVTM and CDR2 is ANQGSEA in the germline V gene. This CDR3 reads CSVEEGDEKPQYF. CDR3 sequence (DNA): TGCAGCGTTGAAGAGGGGGACGAAAAACCCCAGTACTTC.

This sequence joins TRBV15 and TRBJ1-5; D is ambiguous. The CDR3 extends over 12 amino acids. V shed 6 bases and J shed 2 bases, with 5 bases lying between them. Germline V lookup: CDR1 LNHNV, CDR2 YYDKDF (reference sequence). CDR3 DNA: TGTGCCACCAGAGAGGGCAATCAGCCCCAGCATTTT. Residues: CATREGNQPQHF. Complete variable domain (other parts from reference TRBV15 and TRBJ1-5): DAMVIQNPRYQVTQFGKPVTLSCSQTLNHNVMYWYQQKSSQAPKLLFHYYDKDFNNEADTPDNFQSRRPNTSFCFLDIRSPGLGDTAMYLCATREGNQPQHFGDGTRLSIL.

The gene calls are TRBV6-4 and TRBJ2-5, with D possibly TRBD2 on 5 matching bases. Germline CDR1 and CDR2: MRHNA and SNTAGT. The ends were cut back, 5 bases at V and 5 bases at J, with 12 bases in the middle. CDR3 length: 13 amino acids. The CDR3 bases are TGTGCCAGCAGTTACCGGGAATGGGAGACCCAGTACTTC. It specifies CASSYREWETQYF.

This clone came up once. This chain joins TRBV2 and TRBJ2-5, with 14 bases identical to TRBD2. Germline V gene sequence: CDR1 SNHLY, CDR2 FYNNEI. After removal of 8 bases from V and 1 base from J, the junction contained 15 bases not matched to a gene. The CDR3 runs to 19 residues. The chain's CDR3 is CASFNSGLAGGPFQETQYF. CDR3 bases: TGTGCCAGCTTCAATTCAGGACTAGCGGGAGGCCCGTTCCAAGAGACCCAGTACTTC.

Written as DNA, the CDR3 is TGTGCCAGCAGCTCCAGCAACTATAGGGAGACCCAGTACTTC. Its protein is CASSSSNYRETQYF. This chain uses TRBV7-9 with TRBJ2-5; no clear D. The CDR3 spans 14 residues. CDR1 SEHNR and CDR2 FQNEAQ come from the germline V gene (reference sequence). V lost 4 bases to trimming and J lost 5 bases, with 14 bases between them.

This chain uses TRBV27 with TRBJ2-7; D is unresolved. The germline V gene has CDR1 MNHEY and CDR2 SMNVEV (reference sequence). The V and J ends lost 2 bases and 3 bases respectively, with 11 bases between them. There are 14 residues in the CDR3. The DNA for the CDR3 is TGTGCCAGCAGTTTACTGGGTTCGCACTACGAGCAGTACTTC. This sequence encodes CASSLLGSHYEQYF.

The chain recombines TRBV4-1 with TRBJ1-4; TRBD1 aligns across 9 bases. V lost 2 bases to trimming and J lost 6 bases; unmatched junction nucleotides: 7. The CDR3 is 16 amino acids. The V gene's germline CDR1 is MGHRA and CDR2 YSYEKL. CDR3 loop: CASSQNEDRGDEKLFF. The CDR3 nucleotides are TGCGCCAGCAGCCAAAACGAGGACAGGGGAGATGAAAAACTGTTTTTT.

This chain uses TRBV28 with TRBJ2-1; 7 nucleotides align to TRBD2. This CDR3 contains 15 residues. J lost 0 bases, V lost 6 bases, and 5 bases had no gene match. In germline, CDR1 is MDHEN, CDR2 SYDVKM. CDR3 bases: TGTGCCAGCAGACTCCGGACTAGCTCCTACAATGAGCAGTTCTTC. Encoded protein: CASRLRTSSYNEQFF.

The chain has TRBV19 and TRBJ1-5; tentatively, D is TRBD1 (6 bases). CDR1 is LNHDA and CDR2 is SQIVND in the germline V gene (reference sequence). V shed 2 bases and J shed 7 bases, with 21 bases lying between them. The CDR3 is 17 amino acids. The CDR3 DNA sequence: TGTGCCAGTAGTATATTCTGGGTCAACAGGGCGGCACAGCCCCAGCATTTT. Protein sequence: CASSIFWVNRAAQPQHF.